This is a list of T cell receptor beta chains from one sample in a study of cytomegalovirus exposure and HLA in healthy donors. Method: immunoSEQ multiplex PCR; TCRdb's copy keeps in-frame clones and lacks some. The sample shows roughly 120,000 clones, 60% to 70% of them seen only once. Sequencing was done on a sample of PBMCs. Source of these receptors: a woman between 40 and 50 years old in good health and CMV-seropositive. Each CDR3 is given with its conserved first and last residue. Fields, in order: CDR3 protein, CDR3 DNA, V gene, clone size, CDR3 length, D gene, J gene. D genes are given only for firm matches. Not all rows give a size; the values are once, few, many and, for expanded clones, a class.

CDR3: CASSPEGQGENYEQYF
DNA: TGTGCCAGTAGTCCCGAAGGACAGGGGGAAAACTACGAGCAGTACTTC
V: TRBV19
size: NA
length: 16
D: TRBD1
J: TRBJ2-7

CDR3: CASSPLYGQGGNEQFF
DNA: TGTGCCAGCTCACCACTCTACGGACAGGGAGGCAATGAGCAGTTCTTC
V: TRBV18
size: NA
length: 16
D: TRBD1
J: TRBJ2-1

CDR3: CASSTGNSGANVLTF
DNA: TGTGCCAGCAGCACGGGAAATTCTGGGGCCAACGTCCTGACTTTC
V: TRBV7-3
size: NA
length: 15
D: NA
J: TRBJ2-6

CDR3: CSVEADKVNYGYTF
DNA: TGCAGCGTTGAAGCTGACAAAGTAAACTATGGCTACACCTTC
V: TRBV29-1
size: NA
length: 14
D: NA
J: TRBJ1-2

CDR3: CASSLDTAYNEQFF
DNA: TGTGCCAGCAGCTTGGATACAGCCTACAATGAGCAGTTCTTC
V: TRBV5-6
size: NA
length: 14
D: NA
J: TRBJ2-1

CDR3: CASSQDSYGYTF
DNA: TGTGCCAGCAGTCAGGACAGCTATGGCTACACCTTC
V: TRBV5-4
size: many
length: 12
D: NA
J: TRBJ1-2

CDR3: CASSSPGENTIYF
DNA: TGTGCCAGCAGTTCCCCGGGAGAAAACACCATATATTTT
V: TRBV28
size: NA
length: 13
D: NA
J: TRBJ1-3

CDR3: CASSDPTDATNEKLFF
DNA: TGCGCCAGCAGCGACCCGACAGATGCAACTAATGAAAAACTGTTTTTT
V: TRBV5-1
size: few
length: 16
D: NA
J: TRBJ1-4

CDR3: CASSPPGQWASEAFF
DNA: TGCGCCAGCAGCCCTCCGGGACAGTGGGCCTCTGAAGCTTTCTTT
V: TRBV5-1
size: NA
length: 15
D: TRBD1
J: TRBJ1-1

CDR3: CASSARGQPQHF
DNA: TGTGCCAGCAGCGCCAGGGGTCAGCCCCAGCATTTT
V: TRBV27
size: few
length: 12
D: NA
J: TRBJ1-5

CDR3: CASSSYTEAFF
DNA: TGTGCCAGCAGTTCATACACTGAAGCTTTCTTT
V: TRBV28
size: NA
length: 11
D: NA
J: TRBJ1-1

CDR3: CASSQPSSYEQYF
DNA: TGTGCCAGCAGCCAACCCTCGAGTTACGAGCAGTACTTC
V: TRBV7-9
size: NA
length: 13
D: NA
J: TRBJ2-7

CDR3: CASSLGQNEKLFF
DNA: TGCGCCAGCAGCTTGGGTCAGAATGAAAAACTGTTTTTT
V: TRBV5-1
size: NA
length: 13
D: NA
J: TRBJ1-4

CDR3: CASKRFGGSRDQKLFF
DNA: TGTGCCAGCAAGCGCTTCGGGGGGAGTAGAGATCAAAAACTGTTTTTT
V: TRBV2
size: few
length: 16
D: NA
J: TRBJ1-4

CDR3: CASSRTRNTEAFF
DNA: TGTGCCAGCAGCCGTACAAGAAACACTGAAGCTTTCTTT
V: TRBV21-1
size: NA
length: 13
D: NA
J: TRBJ1-1

CDR3: CASSRLVRETQYF
DNA: TGTGCCAGCAGCCGACTAGTCCGAGAGACCCAGTACTTC
V: TRBV6-5
size: NA
length: 13
D: NA
J: TRBJ2-5

CDR3: CASSVQGLAGGTSYEQYF
DNA: TGTGCCAGCAGCGTCCAGGGACTAGCGGGAGGAACCTCCTACGAGCAGTACTTC
V: TRBV7-2
size: NA
length: 18
D: TRBD2
J: TRBJ2-7

CDR3: CASSYGTGQEQFF
DNA: TGTGCCAGCAGCTACGGGACAGGCCAGGAGCAGTTCTTC
V: TRBV5-6
size: NA
length: 13
D: TRBD1
J: TRBJ2-1

CDR3: CASNAGGEKLFF
DNA: TGTGCCAGCAATGCAGGGGGTGAAAAACTGTTTTTT
V: TRBV19
size: few
length: 12
D: TRBD1
J: TRBJ1-4

CDR3: CASSESGGGNTIYF
DNA: TGTGCCAGCAGTGAATCCGGCGGAGGAAACACCATATATTTT
V: TRBV25-1
size: NA
length: 14
D: NA
J: TRBJ1-3

CDR3: CASIGGNTGELFF
DNA: TGTGCCAGCATCGGGGGTAACACCGGGGAGCTGTTTTTT
V: TRBV2
size: few
length: 13
D: NA
J: TRBJ2-2

CDR3: CASSFSGGHEQFF
DNA: TGTGCCAGCAGTTTCTCAGGGGGCCATGAGCAGTTCTTC
V: TRBV27
size: NA
length: 13
D: TRBD1
J: TRBJ2-1

CDR3: CASILGRTDTQYF
DNA: TGTGCCAGTATCCTTGGGAGGACAGATACGCAGTATTTT
V: TRBV2
size: NA
length: 13
D: NA
J: TRBJ2-3

CDR3: CASSWDSSQETQYF
DNA: TGTGCCAGCAGCTGGGACAGTTCTCAAGAGACCCAGTACTTC
V: TRBV11-3
size: few
length: 14
D: TRBD1
J: TRBJ2-5

CDR3: CASSLNSFGRAISYEQYF
DNA: TGTGCCAGCAGCTTAAACTCATTCGGGAGGGCCATCTCCTACGAGCAGTACTTC
V: TRBV13
size: few
length: 18
D: TRBD2
J: TRBJ2-7

CDR3: CAISAGDGELFF
DNA: TGTGCCATCAGCGCGGGGGACGGGGAGCTGTTTTTT
V: TRBV10-3
size: few
length: 12
D: TRBD2
J: TRBJ2-2

CDR3: CSVRQGAATF
DNA: TGCAGCGTGCGACAGGGGGCAGCCACCTTC
V: TRBV29-1
size: NA
length: 10
D: TRBD1
J: TRBJ1-2

CDR3: CASSLTSGNYNEQFF
DNA: TGTGCCAGCAGCTTAACGAGCGGGAACTACAATGAGCAGTTCTTC
V: TRBV7-2
size: few
length: 15
D: TRBD2
J: TRBJ2-1

CDR3: CASGLTSGSREQYF
DNA: TGTGCCAGCGGCTTGACTAGCGGGAGTCGCGAGCAGTACTTC
V: TRBV27
size: NA
length: 14
D: TRBD2
J: TRBJ2-7

CDR3: CASSLLGLAGSVEQYF
DNA: TGTGCCAGCAGCCTCCTGGGACTAGCGGGGTCGGTCGAGCAGTACTTC
V: TRBV7-3
size: NA
length: 16
D: TRBD2
J: TRBJ2-7

CDR3: CASSLDRTSGLTDTQYF
DNA: TGTGCCAGCAGTTTAGACCGGACTAGCGGGCTCACAGATACGCAGTATTTT
V: TRBV28
size: NA
length: 17
D: TRBD2
J: TRBJ2-3

CDR3: CASALPLGQAAYEQYF
DNA: TGTGCCAGCGCCTTGCCCCTAGGACAGGCTGCCTACGAGCAGTACTTC
V: TRBV7-2
size: NA
length: 16
D: TRBD1
J: TRBJ2-7

CDR3: CASSVPRGPGANVLTF
DNA: TGTGCCAGCAGTGTACCCAGGGGGCCTGGGGCCAACGTCCTGACTTTC
V: TRBV2
size: NA
length: 16
D: TRBD1
J: TRBJ2-6

CDR3: CASSLNSLGNYGYTF
DNA: TGTGCCAGCAGTTTAAACAGCCTTGGTAACTATGGCTACACCTTC
V: TRBV27
size: NA
length: 15
D: NA
J: TRBJ1-2

CDR3: CSVEQQGNYGYTF
DNA: TGCAGCGTTGAACAACAGGGGAACTATGGCTACACCTTC
V: TRBV29-1
size: NA
length: 13
D: TRBD1
J: TRBJ1-2

CDR3: CASSSGAGNTIYF
DNA: TGTGCCAGCAGCTCAGGTGCTGGAAACACCATATATTTT
V: TRBV9
size: NA
length: 13
D: NA
J: TRBJ1-3

CDR3: CASSLGLAGGQETQYF
DNA: TGTGCCAGCAGCTTAGGGCTAGCGGGAGGGCAAGAGACCCAGTACTTC
V: TRBV7-2
size: NA
length: 16
D: TRBD2
J: TRBJ2-5

CDR3: CASSRATGVSSYEQYF
DNA: TGCGCCAGCAGCCGTGCGACAGGGGTCAGCTCCTACGAGCAGTACTTC
V: TRBV5-1
size: few
length: 16
D: TRBD1
J: TRBJ2-7

CDR3: CAWSDSWGDNSPLHF
DNA: TGTGCCTGGAGCGACTCATGGGGAGATAATTCACCCCTCCACTTT
V: TRBV30
size: NA
length: 15
D: NA
J: TRBJ1-6

CDR3: CASSHLSTSTGELFF
DNA: TGTGCCAGCAGCCATCTCTCCACTTCCACCGGGGAGCTGTTTTTT
V: TRBV4-2
size: NA
length: 15
D: NA
J: TRBJ2-2

CDR3: CASRSGGYEQYF
DNA: TGTGCCAGCAGGAGTGGAGGCTACGAGCAGTACTTC
V: TRBV2
size: NA
length: 12
D: NA
J: TRBJ2-7

CDR3: CASSSGQNYGYTF
DNA: TGTGCCAGTAGTAGTGGTCAGAACTATGGCTACACCTTC
V: TRBV19
size: once
length: 13
D: NA
J: TRBJ1-2

CDR3: CSVVRDNYEQYF
DNA: TGCAGCGTTGTTCGGGACAACTACGAGCAGTACTTC
V: TRBV29-1
size: NA
length: 12
D: NA
J: TRBJ2-7

CDR3: CASSLDRAVGGYTF
DNA: TGTGCCAGCAGCTTGGACAGGGCAGTGGGGGGCTACACCTTC
V: TRBV7-2
size: few
length: 14
D: TRBD1
J: TRBJ1-2

CDR3: CASSMSQGGRHQPQHF
DNA: TGTGCCAGTAGTATGTCGCAGGGAGGCAGGCATCAGCCCCAGCATTTT
V: TRBV19
size: NA
length: 16
D: NA
J: TRBJ1-5